The 15 T cell receptor beta chains listed next were all sequenced from one sample in a study of PD-L1 blockade in urothelial cancer. The repertoire was sequenced with immunoSEQ multiplex PCR; TCRdb's copy has only in-frame clones and lacks some. The repertoire has under 95,000 clones, more than 70% of them found once; the top ten carry around 14%. Described time point: pretreatment peripheral blood. This specimen consisted of PBMCs, obtained around atezolizumab (anti-PD-L1) treatment. These receptors came from a man aged 55 to 70 with urothelial cancer.

This sequence joins TRBV15 and TRBJ2-1, with 7 positions matching TRBD1. Germline V gene lookup returns CDR1 LNHNV and CDR2 YYDKDF (reference sequence). This CDR3 is 15 amino acids long. After removal of 5 bases from V and 5 bases from J, the junction contained 9 bases not matched to a gene. The chain's CDR3 is CATSPYGTEDNEQFF. DNA for the CDR3: TGTGCCACCAGCCCATACGGGACAGAGGACAATGAGCAGTTCTTC.

The rearrangement uses TRBV29-1 and TRBJ2-5; TRBD1 agrees at 7 bases. The CDR3 is 14 amino acids. The germline V gene has CDR1 SQVTM and CDR2 ANQGSEA. The trim removed 6 bases at V and 2 bases at J, leaving 9 bases unmatched. CDR3 amino acids: CSVQTRDSQETQYF. The CDR3 nucleotides read TGCAGCGTACAAACTCGGGACAGTCAAGAGACCCAGTACTTC.

The genes are TRBV30 and TRBJ2-5; 8 positions agree with TRBD1. This CDR3 has 14 amino acids. From germline, CDR1 is GTSNPN and CDR2 SVGIG (reference sequence). Trimming at V came to 2 bases and at J to 1 base, leaving 3 bases not matched to a gene. The CDR3 DNA follows: TGTGCCTGGAGTAGAGGGACAGGCCAAGAGACCCAGTACTTC. It translates to CAWSRGTGQETQYF. The variable domain in full, with the rest retrieved from reference TRBV30 and TRBJ2-5, is SQTIHQWPATLVQPVGSPLSLECTVEGTSNPNLYWYRQAAGRGLQLLFYSVGIGQISSEVPQNLSASRPQDRQFILSSKKLLLSDSGFYLCAWSRGTGQETQYFGPGTRLLVL.

The V gene is TRBV7-2, the J gene TRBJ2-1, with TRBD2 identical over 8 bases. CDR1 is SGHTA, CDR2 FQGNSA, per germline. The CDR3 runs 13 residues. With 5 bases clipped from V and 15 bases from J, the junction kept 12 bases outside the gene matches. The CDR3 coding sequence is TGTGCCAGCAGCCCCCAGCGGGAGTCGACGCTGTTCTTC. It is translated as CASSPQRESTLFF. The full variable domain, rest sourced from reference TRBV7-2 and TRBJ2-1, is GAGVSQSPSNKVTEKGKDVELRCDPISGHTALYWYRQSLGQGLEFLIYFQGNSAPDKSGLPSDRFSAERTGGSVSTLTIQRTQQEDSAVYLCASSPQRESTLFFGPGTRLTVL.

V gene TRBV10-1 combines with J gene TRBJ2-1; TRBD1 aligns across 9 bases. V shed 3 bases, J shed 5 bases, and the junction held 11 bases outside the gene matches. CDR3 size: 17 residues. The germline V gene has CDR1 WNHNN and CDR2 SYGVQD (reference sequence). CDR3 nucleotides: TGCGCCAGCAGTGACCAGGGACAGGGAAGGGAAGACAATGAGCAGTTCTTC. The encoded protein is CASSDQGQGREDNEQFF.

The chain links TRBV2 to TRBJ2-2, with TRBD1 as a possible D gene (5 bases). The V end was cut by 5 bases, the J end by 9 bases, with 10 bases between. Germline V CDR1 and CDR2: SNHLY, FYNNEI. The CDR3 contains 12 residues. As DNA, the CDR3 is TGTGCCAGCAGTTATGCGGACAGGGAGCTGTTTTTT. This translates into CASSYADRELFF.

The chain recombines TRBV5-1 with TRBJ2-7, with 9 bases matching TRBD1. CDR3 length: 14 residues. Losses at the gene ends were 4 bases for V and 6 bases for J; bases not matched to a gene: 8. Looked up from germline, CDR1 is SGHRS and CDR2 is YFSETQ. The CDR3 region is CASSPGTGWSEQYF. CDR3 nucleotide sequence: TGCGCCAGCAGCCCCGGGACAGGGTGGAGCGAGCAGTACTTC.

This clone was found once. This rearrangement joins TRBV27 to TRBJ2-2; possible D gene TRBD1, 5 bases. Germline V gene sequence: CDR1 MNHEY, CDR2 SMNVEV (reference sequence). V lost 6 bases to trimming and J lost 1 base, with 15 bases between them. The CDR3 consists of 16 residues. CDR3 region: CASRGFVGQNTGELFF. The CDR3 nucleotides read TGTGCCAGCAGGGGCTTTGTCGGACAGAACACCGGGGAGCTGTTTTTT.

The V gene is TRBV6-5, the J gene TRBJ2-1; D gene ambiguous. The CDR3 covers 12 residues. Germline CDR1 and CDR2: MNHEY and SVGAGI. The germline V and J ends were trimmed by 7 bases and 8 bases, with 12 bases remaining between them. The DNA for the CDR3 is TGTGCCAGCAAGGATCCGCAGGATGAGCAGTTCTTC. It yields the protein CASKDPQDEQFF.

This chain joins TRBV30 and TRBJ2-7; TRBD2 might be the D (5 bases). Per germline, CDR1 GTSNPN and CDR2 SVGIG (reference sequence). The CDR3 spans 13 residues. The ends were cut back, 4 bases at V and 0 bases at J, with 10 bases in the middle. The CDR3 bases are TGTGCCTGGAATCCCGGGGACTCCTACGAGCAGTACTTC. Protein product: CAWNPGDSYEQYF.

The chain couples TRBV27 to TRBJ2-2, with a possible D match to TRBD1 (6 bases). The CDR3 runs 16 residues. Trimming removed 2 bases at V and 2 bases at J, with 12 bases between. CDR1 and CDR2 (germline): MNHEY, SMNVEV (reference sequence). Here the CDR3 DNA reads TGTGCCAGCAGTTTAGGCTTGGACAGCAACACCGGGGAGCTGTTTTTT. It is translated as CASSLGLDSNTGELFF.

The genes are TRBV13 and TRBJ2-2, with 10 bases lining up with TRBD2. The germline CDR1 and CDR2 sequences are PRHDT and FYEKMQ (reference sequence). Germline trimming cut 5 bases from V and 7 bases from J; bases unmatched to any gene: 13. This CDR3 spans 17 amino acids. The CDR3 sequence is CASSRSGTSDQSGELFF. The DNA for the CDR3 is TGTGCCAGCAGCAGATCCGGGACTAGCGACCAAAGCGGGGAGCTGTTTTTT.

This chain connects TRBV2 to TRBJ2-7; unclear D gene. From germline, CDR1 is SNHLY and CDR2 FYNNEI. The CDR3 sequence is 12 residues long. Trimming shortened V by 5 bases and J by 3 bases, and 8 bases separated the two germline ends. DNA for the CDR3: TGTGCCAGCAGTAGAGGAATCTACGAGCAGTACTTC. This gives the protein CASSRGIYEQYF.

The V call is TRBV10-3, the J call TRBJ2-2, with a possible D match to TRBD1 (5 bases). The germline CDR1 and CDR2 sequences are ENHRY and SYGVKD. The CDR3 consists of 14 residues. Deletions cut 7 bases from V and 1 base from J, with 10 bases between. The CDR3 protein is CAITPTENTGELFF. The CDR3 coding sequence is TGTGCCATCACTCCGACAGAGAACACCGGGGAGCTGTTTTTT.

The CDR3 spells CASRTGGTSYEQYF. As DNA, the CDR3 is TGTGCCAGTAGGACAGGAGGGACTAGCTACGAGCAGTACTTC. The V gene is TRBV19, the J gene TRBJ2-7, with 8 bases matching TRBD2. From germline, CDR1 is LNHDA and CDR2 SQIVND (reference sequence). V was clipped by 6 bases and J by 3 bases; unmatched bases: 7. The CDR3 has 14 residues.